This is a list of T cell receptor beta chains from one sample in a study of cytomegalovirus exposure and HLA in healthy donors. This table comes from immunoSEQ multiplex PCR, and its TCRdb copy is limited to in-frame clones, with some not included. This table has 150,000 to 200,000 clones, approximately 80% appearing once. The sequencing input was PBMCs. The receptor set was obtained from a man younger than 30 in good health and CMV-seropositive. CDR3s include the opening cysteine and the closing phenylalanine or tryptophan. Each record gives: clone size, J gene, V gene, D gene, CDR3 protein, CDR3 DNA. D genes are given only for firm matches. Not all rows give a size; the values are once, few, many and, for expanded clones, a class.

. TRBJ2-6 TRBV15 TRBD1 CATSREIGTGRSGANVLTF TGTGCCACCAGCAGAGAGATCGGGACAGGTCGCTCTGGGGCCAACGTCCTGACTTTC
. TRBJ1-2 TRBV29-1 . CSVVEEDSFF TGCAGCGTTGTAGAGGAGGACAGCTTCTTC
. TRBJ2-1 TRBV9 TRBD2 CASSVGASGRAGLDEQFF TGTGCCAGCAGCGTAGGGGCTAGCGGGAGGGCCGGTCTCGATGAGCAGTTCTTC
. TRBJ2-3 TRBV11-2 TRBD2 CASSRGLAGEADTQYF TGTGCCAGCAGCCGGGGACTAGCGGGAGAAGCAGATACGCAGTATTTT
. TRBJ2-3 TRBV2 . CASSVVVVGTDTQYF TGTGCCAGCAGTGTGGTAGTGGTAGGCACAGATACGCAGTATTTT
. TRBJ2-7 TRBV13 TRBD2 CASSHGRGSYEQYF TGTGCCAGCAGCCACGGGAGGGGCTCCTACGAGCAGTACTTC
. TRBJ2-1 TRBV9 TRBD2 CASSPIAGYSNEQFF TGTGCCAGCAGCCCCATAGCGGGTTATAGCAATGAGCAGTTCTTC
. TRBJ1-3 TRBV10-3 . CASTDTFSGNTIYF TGTGCCTCGACAGACACTTTCTCTGGAAACACCATATATTTT
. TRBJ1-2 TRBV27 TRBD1 CASSLSVQGNYGYTF TGTGCCAGCAGTTTATCGGTACAGGGGAACTATGGCTACACCTTC
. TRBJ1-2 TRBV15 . CATSREPPGSYGYTF TGTGCCACCAGCAGAGAACCTCCGGGGTCCTATGGCTACACCTTC
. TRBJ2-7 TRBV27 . CASSLGLHYEQYF TGTGCCAGCAGTTTAGGGCTGCACTACGAGCAGTACTTC
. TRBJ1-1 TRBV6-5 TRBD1 CASSYRGQGGYTEAFF TGTGCCAGCAGTTACCGAGGACAGGGAGGTTACACTGAAGCTTTCTTT
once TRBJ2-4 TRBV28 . CASSPGPGVPKNIQYF TGTGCCAGCAGTCCAGGGCCGGGAGTACCCAAAAACATTCAGTACTTC
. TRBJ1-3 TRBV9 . CASSARSGNTIYF TGTGCCAGCAGCGCGAGATCTGGAAACACCATATATTTT
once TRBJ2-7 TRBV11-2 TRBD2 CASSLERGTSGYF TGTGCCAGCAGCTTAGAACGCGGGACTAGCGGTTACTTC
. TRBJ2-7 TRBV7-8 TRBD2 CASSLVVSGGYEQYF TGTGCCAGCAGCTTAGTGGTTAGCGGGGGCTACGAGCAGTACTTC
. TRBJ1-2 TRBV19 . CASSLRRQYGYTF TGTGCCAGTAGCTTAAGGCGACAGTATGGCTACACCTTC
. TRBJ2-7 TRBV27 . CASSPAGRVYEQYF TGTGCCAGCAGCCCAGCCGGCAGGGTATACGAGCAGTACTTC
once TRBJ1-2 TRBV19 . CASGRPEGYGYTF TGTGCCAGTGGACGCCCGGAGGGCTATGGCTACACCTTC
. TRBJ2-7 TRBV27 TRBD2 CASSPLEAGGPHEQYF TGTGCCAGCAGCCCCCTCGAGGCGGGAGGGCCCCACGAGCAGTACTTC
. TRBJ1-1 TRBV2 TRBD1 CASRGGQGANTEAFF TGTGCCAGCAGGGGGGGACAGGGGGCGAACACTGAAGCTTTCTTT
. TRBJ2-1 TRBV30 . CAWSEAGSSYNEQFF TGTGCCTGGAGTGAGGCGGGGAGCTCCTACAATGAGCAGTTCTTC
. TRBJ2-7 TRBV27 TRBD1 CASSSYGTGGSGSYEQYF TGTGCCAGCAGTTCTTATGGGACAGGGGGGTCCGGCTCCTACGAGCAGTACTTC
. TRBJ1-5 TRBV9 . CASSKLVGGNQPQHF TGTGCCAGCAGCAAACTAGTGGGCGGCAATCAGCCCCAGCATTTT
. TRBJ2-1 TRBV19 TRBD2 CASTNLAGGPSEQFF TGTGCCAGTACCAATCTAGCGGGAGGGCCGAGTGAGCAGTTCTTC
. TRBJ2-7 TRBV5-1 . CASSGGTASYEQYF TGCGCCAGCAGCGGAGGGACAGCTTCCTACGAGCAGTACTTC
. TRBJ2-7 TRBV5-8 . CASSFNYEQYF TGTGCCAGCAGCTTCAATTACGAGCAGTACTTC
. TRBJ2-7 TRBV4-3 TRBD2 CASSPSSGSLNEQYF TGCGCCAGCAGCCCTTCGAGCGGGAGCTTGAACGAGCAGTACTTC
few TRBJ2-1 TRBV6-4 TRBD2 CASSVNGRTYNEQFF TGTGCCAGCAGTGTCAACGGGAGGACCTACAATGAGCAGTTCTTC
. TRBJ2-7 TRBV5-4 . CASRGQGRYEQYF TGTGCCAGCCGAGGTCAGGGGCGCTACGAGCAGTACTTC
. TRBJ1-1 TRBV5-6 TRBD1 CASSPGQGAVDTEAFF TGTGCCAGCAGCCCCGGACAGGGGGCTGTGGACACTGAAGCTTTCTTT
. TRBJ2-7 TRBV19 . CASSIEAGTSYEQYF TGTGCCAGTAGTATAGAGGCGGGAACAAGCTACGAGCAGTACTTC
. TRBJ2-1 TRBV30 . CAGGYNEQFF TGTGCCGGGGGGTACAATGAGCAGTTCTTC
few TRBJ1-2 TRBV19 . CASRPGNYGYTF TGTGCCAGTAGGCCGGGGAACTATGGCTACACCTTC
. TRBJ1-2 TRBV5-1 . CASSPDTPYGYTF TGCGCCAGCAGCCCGGACACGCCGTATGGCTACACCTTC
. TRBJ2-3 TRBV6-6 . CASSYGSGGGVDTQYF TGTGCCAGCAGTTATGGATCAGGAGGCGGGGTAGATACGCAGTATTTT
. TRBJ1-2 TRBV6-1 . CASKGQANYGYTF TGTGCCAGCAAGGGACAAGCTAACTATGGCTACACCTTC
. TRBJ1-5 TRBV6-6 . CASSYSGGNQPQHF TGTGCCAGCAGTTACTCAGGGGGCAATCAGCCCCAGCATTTT
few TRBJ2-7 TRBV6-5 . CASRGTGIYEQYF TGTGCCAGCAGGGGAACAGGGATATACGAGCAGTACTTC
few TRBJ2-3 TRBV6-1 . CASSNRETDTQYF TGTGCCAGCAGTAACAGGGAGACAGATACGCAGTATTTT
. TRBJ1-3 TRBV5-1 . CASSVSTGFSGNTIYF TGCGCCAGCAGCGTTTCAACAGGGTTCTCTGGAAACACCATATATTTT
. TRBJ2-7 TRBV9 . CASSVNGLAIYEQYF TGTGCCAGCAGCGTAAACGGCCTAGCGATATACGAGCAGTACTTC
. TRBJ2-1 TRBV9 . CASSVGGPEQFF TGTGCCAGCAGCGTAGGGGGGCCGGAGCAGTTCTTC
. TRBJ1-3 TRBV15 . CATQRGNTIYF TGTGCCACTCAACGGGGAAACACCATATATTTT
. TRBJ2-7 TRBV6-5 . CASNTRFSYEQYF TGTGCCAGCAATACCAGGTTTTCCTACGAGCAGTACTTC
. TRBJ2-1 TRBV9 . CASSTTPGLNYNEQFF TGTGCCAGCAGCACAACGCCGGGTCTAAACTACAATGAGCAGTTCTTC